This TCR beta chain appears in the sequencing data of a study of blood T cell repertoires in COVID-19. Study-wide background: Donors in the United States, Italy and Spain gave samples during acute or convalescent COVID-19.

Original processing methods: Amplification with reference gene primers provided the estimates of nucleated cell counts. Sequencing was performed with immunoSEQ multiplex PCR; in TCRdb, only in-frame clones are kept and a portion is missing. That table furnishes V, J and clone size, whereas the DNA furnished D and trimming. In the table there are approximately 300,000 clones, around 92% of which are singletons. CDR3 length equals 15 residues. V shed 1 base and J 7 bases; nucleotides not matched to a gene: 1. Looked up from germline, CDR1 is KGHSH and CDR2 is LQKENI. Turning to this clone: Other nucleotide sequences in the sample specify the same CDR3.

This chain connects TRBV18 to TRBJ2-1; 13 bases agree with TRBD2. The source is a woman in her 30s with COVID-19, enrolled during active disease. The material sequenced was peripheral blood. This CDR3 is CASSPRTSGGNEQFF. CDR3 bases: TGTGCCAGCTCACCACGGACTAGCGGGGGTAATGAGCAGTTCTTC.